This record concerns one T cell receptor beta chain sequence. The data belong to a study of blood T cell repertoires in COVID-19. In the study overall: COVID-19 samples, acute and convalescent, were from the United States, Italy and Spain. T cells, B-cell-depleted T cells, or PBMCs supplied cDNA or gDNA.

Seattle-derived patients entered the study during active infection and were followed longitudinally. The CDR3 has 12 residues. The V gene's germline CDR1 is SQVTM and CDR2 ANQGSEA. V was shortened by 6 bases and J by 2 bases, with 10 bases between the two germline ends. As handled by the study authors: For nucleated cells, counts were estimated from reference gene primer amplification. Using immunoSEQ multiplex PCR, the repertoire was profiled, and TCRdb retains in-frame clones only, with some absent. V and J calls and clone size are those listed in that table; D and trimming were worked out from the DNA. The sample carries 300,000 to 350,000 clones, 90% recorded once.

The specimen sequenced was peripheral blood. The TCR sequence derives from a woman in her forties with COVID-19, enrolled during active disease. J is TRBJ2-5 and V is TRBV29-1; a weak D match, TRBD2 (6 bases). The CDR3 sequence is CSVAGRQETQYF. The DNA for the CDR3 is TGCAGCGTGGCGGGACGACAAGAGACCCAGTACTTC.